The 14 T cell receptor beta chains in this list originate from one sample, sequenced in a study of CD4+ T cells in melanoma. Sequencing was performed with immunoSEQ multiplex PCR; in TCRdb, only in-frame clones are kept and a portion is missing. The sample shows some 110,000 clones, approximately 90% of them seen only once. The specimen was peripheral blood. Receptors were obtained from a human donor with melanoma.

V and J are TRBV7-9 and TRBJ2-7; no reliable D call. This CDR3 is built from 14 residues. Germline V gives CDR1 SEHNR, CDR2 FQNEAQ (reference sequence). V lost 6 bases to trimming and J lost 2 bases, with 14 bases between them. The DNA of the CDR3 is TGTGCCAGCAGACCCCAGACGGCGGCCTACGAGCAGTACTTC. Protein product: CASRPQTAAYEQYF.

The gene calls are TRBV10-3 and TRBJ2-7; 8 bases agree with TRBD1. CDR1 ENHRY and CDR2 SYGVKD come from the germline V gene. V was clipped by 8 bases and J by 6 bases; unmatched bases: 9. CDR3 length: 13 residues. The CDR3: CAIQGQARSEQYF. The CDR3, as DNA: TGTGCCATCCAGGGACAGGCCCGCTCCGAGCAGTACTTC.

This clone has just one count. This CDR3 is CASSLRGETGELFF. CDR3 bases: TGTGCCAGCAGCTTAAGGGGGGAGACCGGGGAGCTGTTTTTT. This chain connects TRBV11-3 to TRBJ2-2; D tentatively reads TRBD1 or TRBD2 (6 bases each). Trimming removed 2 bases at V and 5 bases at J, with 9 bases between. Germline V gives CDR1 SGHNT, CDR2 YENEEA. The CDR3 length is 14 residues.

The rearrangement uses TRBV15 and TRBJ1-2; D gene uncertain. This CDR3 has 15 residues. The V and J ends lost 3 bases and 8 bases respectively, with 19 bases between them. The germline V gene has CDR1 LNHNV and CDR2 YYDKDF (reference sequence). CDR3 sequence (DNA): TGTGCCACCAGCAGGTCGAGAATAGTGGGTACGGGCTACACCTTC. Residues: CATSRSRIVGTGYTF.

The chain uses TRBV27 and TRBJ2-3, with 11 bases matching TRBD2. The CDR3 runs to 15 residues. V shed 3 bases and J 4 bases; nucleotides not matched to a gene: 3. Per germline, CDR1 MNHEY and CDR2 SMNVEV (reference sequence). The DNA for the CDR3 is TGTGCCAGCAGTTTCTCGACTAGCGGGGCAGATACGCAGTATTTT. Protein product: CASSFSTSGADTQYF.

The chain joins TRBV30 to TRBJ1-1; D is undetermined. With 3 bases removed from V and 3 bases from J, the gap between germline ends came to 11 bases. The germline V gene has CDR1 GTSNPN and CDR2 SVGIG (reference sequence). This CDR3 has 13 amino acids. The CDR3: CAWRPTRHTEAFF. DNA of the CDR3: TGTGCCTGGAGACCTACCAGGCACACTGAAGCTTTCTTT.

This clone was observed a single time. The rearrangement joins TRBV6-6 to TRBJ2-1, with TRBD2 matching 7 bases. The CDR3 has 13 amino acids. The germline V gene encodes CDR1 MNHNY and CDR2 SVGAGI (reference sequence). V shed 5 bases and J 8 bases; nucleotides not matched to a gene: 6. CDR3 coding DNA: TGTGCCAGCAGTCCGATTGGGGGGGATGAGCAGTTCTTC. Protein product: CASSPIGGDEQFF.

The chain joins TRBV18 to TRBJ2-3, with D possibly being TRBD2 (5 bases). V was shortened by 5 bases and J by 2 bases, with 8 bases between the two germline ends. This CDR3 region has 13 residues. Germline V gives CDR1 KGHSH, CDR2 LQKENI. Here the CDR3 DNA reads TGTGCCAGCTCAGGACTGAACACAGATACGCAGTATTTT. The encoded protein is CASSGLNTDTQYF.

The gene calls are TRBV6-1 and TRBJ2-7; D unresolved. This CDR3 region has 14 residues. V was cut by 5 bases and J by 2 bases, with 13 bases left in between. CDR1 and CDR2 (germline): MNHNS, SASEGT. CDR3 amino acids: CASSTNGEPYEQYF. For the CDR3, the DNA is TGTGCCAGCAGTACCAACGGAGAACCCTACGAGCAGTACTTC.

The gene calls are TRBV5-1 and TRBJ2-3, with D possibly being TRBD2 (6 bases). V dropped 4 bases and J dropped 4 bases, with 13 bases sitting between them. This CDR3 is built from 14 residues. Germline V gene lookup returns CDR1 SGHRS and CDR2 YFSETQ. Written as DNA, the CDR3 is TGCGCCAGCAGCCAGCCTGCGGGATCAGATACGCAGTATTTT. Amino acids: CASSQPAGSDTQYF. Together with reference TRBV5-1 and TRBJ2-3, the CDR3 gives the full variable domain: KAGVTQTPRYLIKTRGQQVTLSCSPISGHRSVSWYQQTPGQGLQFLFEYFSETQRNKGNFPGRFSGRQFSNSRSEMNVSTLELGDSALYLCASSQPAGSDTQYFGPGTRLTVL.

Remarks on this clone: This sample includes further DNA sequences coding for the same CDR3. The V gene is TRBV7-2, the J gene TRBJ1-5; 9 bases match TRBD1. V trimming: 2 bases; J trimming: 7 bases; junction bases outside the gene matches: 3. There are 14 residues in the CDR3. CDR1 and CDR2 (germline): SGHTA, FQGNSA. The CDR3: CASSLRQGGQPQHF. DNA of the CDR3: TGTGCCAGCAGCTTAAGACAGGGGGGCCAGCCCCAGCATTTT.

The table lists this clone with a count of one. This chain links TRBV4-1 with TRBJ1-4; TRBD1 agrees at 8 bases. The CDR3 is 14 amino acids. From germline, CDR1 is MGHRA and CDR2 YSYEKL. The J segment lost 8 bases and the V segment lost 3 bases, leaving 5 bases of the junction unmatched. The CDR3: CASSQQGAGEKLFF. The CDR3 DNA sequence: TGCGCCAGCAGCCAGCAGGGGGCGGGGGAAAAACTGTTTTTT.

The chain's CDR3 is CASSIQGYEPQHF. The CDR3 DNA reads TGTGCCAGTAGTATTCAGGGGTATGAGCCCCAGCATTTT. The chain joins TRBV19 to TRBJ1-5, with D possibly being TRBD1 (6 bases). Germline V gene data show CDR1 as LNHDA and CDR2 as SQIVND (reference sequence). The CDR3 is 13 amino acids. Deletions cut 3 bases from V and 8 bases from J, with 11 bases between.

V is TRBV11-1 and J is TRBJ2-5; a weak D match, TRBD1 (5 bases). CDR1 SGHAT and CDR2 FQDESV come from the germline V gene (reference sequence). Trimming cost V 6 bases and J 2 bases, with 10 bases left between them. The CDR3 runs to 13 residues. In nucleotides, the CDR3 is TGTGCCAGCAGGGACATATTGCAAGAGACCCAGTACTTC. Protein: CASRDILQETQYF. Full variable domain (missing parts from reference TRBV11-1 and TRBJ2-5): EAEVAQSPRYKITEKSQAVAFWCDPISGHATLYWYRQILGQGPELLVQFQDESVVDDSQLPKDRFSAERLKGVDSTLKIQPAELGDSAMYLCASRDILQETQYFGPGTRLLVL.